This is a list of T cell receptor beta chains from one sample in a study of memory CD4+ T cells and cytomegalovirus serostatus. The protocol was immunoSEQ multiplex PCR, while the TCRdb copy is restricted to in-frame clones and leaves out a portion. The repertoire consists of about 80,000 clones, with approximately 80% occurring once and the leading ten covering less than 0.85%. Specimen: memory CD4+ T cells from blood. The receptors stem from an adult in good health and CMV-seronegative. CDR3s include the opening cysteine and the closing phenylalanine or tryptophan. The order of the fields is CDR3 DNA, CDR3 protein, clone size, V gene, J gene, D gene. The D gene is left open where the match is weak. Rows may omit the clone size; those that give it use once, few, many or a size class.

TGTGCCAGCAGCCTGACGGGACTAGCGGGGGATTTTGGAGAGACCCAGTACTTC	CASSLTGLAGDFGETQYF	-	TRBV7-2	TRBJ2-5	TRBD2
TGTGCCAGCAGCCCGGGAGTCTCCCGCTATGGCTACACCTTC	CASSPGVSRYGYTF	-	TRBV7-2	TRBJ1-2	-
TGTGCCAGCAGCTTAACGCCAGGGGGCGGCGGTGGGACCGGGGAGCTGTTTTTT	CASSLTPGGGGGTGELFF	once	TRBV7-3	TRBJ2-2	TRBD1
TGTGCCAGCTCACCAAGGGTGAAGAACACTGAAGCTTTCTTT	CASSPRVKNTEAFF	-	TRBV18	TRBJ1-1	-
TGTGCCAGTAGTAAGAGCCAGGGGGTTGTCTACGAGCAGTACTTC	CASSKSQGVVYEQYF	-	TRBV19	TRBJ2-7	TRBD1
TGTGCCAGCAGTTCCGTCATCCGAGGTAACACTGAAGCTTTCTTT	CASSSVIRGNTEAFF	-	TRBV13	TRBJ1-1	-
TGTGCCAGCAGCAGGACAGGGGGGAGGGATCAGCCCCAGCATTTT	CASSRTGGRDQPQHF	-	TRBV11-2	TRBJ1-5	TRBD1
TGTGCCTGGAGTCCACCCATCACCCCTCTACATTCCAGGTCAGCTAATGAAAAACTGTTTTTT	CAWSPPITPLHSRSANEKLFF	-	TRBV30	TRBJ1-4	-
TGTGCCAGCAGACGGGCCTTCAATCAGCCCCAGCATTTT	CASRRAFNQPQHF	medium-sized	TRBV6-1	TRBJ1-5	-
TGTGCCAGCAGCCGCGACAGGGACTATGGCTACACCTTC	CASSRDRDYGYTF	-	TRBV9	TRBJ1-2	TRBD1
TGTGCCATCAGTGAGCCGGACAGGGTAGAGAACTTC	CAISEPDRVENF	-	TRBV10-3	TRBJ2-7	TRBD1
TGTGCCAGCAGCCCGTCTGGGACAGGGGGGGATTCACCCCTCCACTTT	CASSPSGTGGDSPLHF	-	TRBV5-4	TRBJ1-6	TRBD1
TGTGCCAGCAGCTTCCTGGACCTTAGGCAGGAGACCCAGTACTTC	CASSFLDLRQETQYF	-	TRBV7-9	TRBJ2-5	-
TGTGCCAGCAGCTTTGGCGACAGGGGCATTAATGAAAAACTGTTTTTT	CASSFGDRGINEKLFF	-	TRBV7-9	TRBJ1-4	TRBD1
TGTGCCAGCAGCCGTAGTTATCAGCCCCAGCATTTT	CASSRSYQPQHF	-	TRBV7-2	TRBJ1-5	-
TGTGCCAGCAGTAGGGACGGTTCAACTAATGAAAAACTGTTTTTT	CASSRDGSTNEKLFF	few	TRBV28	TRBJ1-4	-
TGCGCCAGCAGCTTGGAACGGACAGGGACTGGGGCCAACGTCCTGACTTTC	CASSLERTGTGANVLTF	-	TRBV5-1	TRBJ2-6	TRBD1
TGCGCCACTTGGGGACAGGGGGGCCAAGAGACCCAGTACTTC	CATWGQGGQETQYF	-	TRBV10-2	TRBJ2-5	TRBD1
TGTGCCAGCAGCTTCTCGGGGAGCCAAGAGACCCAGTACTTC	CASSFSGSQETQYF	-	TRBV7-6	TRBJ2-5	-
TGTGCCTGGAGTCCACAGGGGAGTCAGCCCCAGCATTTT	CAWSPQGSQPQHF	few	TRBV30	TRBJ1-5	TRBD1
TGCAGCGCGCTATTGGGGTTGGGTCAGCCCCAGCATTTT	CSALLGLGQPQHF	-	TRBV29-1	TRBJ1-5	-
TGCGCCAGCAGCTTTGGACAGGGGCCCGCGAACACCGGGGAGCTGTTTTTT	CASSFGQGPANTGELFF	-	TRBV5-1	TRBJ2-2	TRBD1
TGCAGTGCTAGCCTTTGGGACGAGCAGTACTTC	CSASLWDEQYF	-	TRBV20-1	TRBJ2-7	-
TGTGCCAGTAGTATTTCGGGGCGGGAGACCCAGTACTTC	CASSISGRETQYF	-	TRBV19	TRBJ2-5	-
TGTGCCAGCAGTTACAACGTACAGGGGAACTACGAGCAGTACTTC	CASSYNVQGNYEQYF	-	TRBV6-5	TRBJ2-7	TRBD1
TGCGCCAGCAGCTTGACTAGCTGGGGCACAGATACGCAGTATTTT	CASSLTSWGTDTQYF	-	TRBV5-1	TRBJ2-3	-
TGTGCCAGCTCACACGATAGCGGGGCCCACGAGCAGTACTTC	CASSHDSGAHEQYF	-	TRBV18	TRBJ2-7	TRBD2
TGTGCCAGCAGCCAGGGCTGGAGCACTGAAGCTTTCTTT	CASSQGWSTEAFF	-	TRBV7-9	TRBJ1-1	-
TGTGCCAGCAGTTACTCGAAGTGGGGGGGCACTGAAGCTTTCTTT	CASSYSKWGGTEAFF	once	TRBV6-6	TRBJ1-1	-
TGCGCCAGCAGCAGGGGGGGTGACAGGGGACGACTGTACGAGCAGTACTTC	CASSRGGDRGRLYEQYF	-	TRBV5-1	TRBJ2-7	-
TGTGCCACCAGGACAGCCGGGACCGCTTCCTACAATGAGCAGTTCTTC	CATRTAGTASYNEQFF	-	TRBV15	TRBJ2-1	-
TGTGCCAGCAGTTTCTTCGGCACAGATACGCAGTATTTT	CASSFFGTDTQYF	once	TRBV7-3	TRBJ2-3	-
TGTGCCAGCAGCCCCAACCGGGGGACAGGGCAGTTCTTC	CASSPNRGTGQFF	-	TRBV11-2	TRBJ2-1	TRBD1
TGTGCCAGCACCCCAGACAGGGGTACTGAAGCTTTCTTT	CASTPDRGTEAFF	-	TRBV7-9	TRBJ1-1	TRBD1
TGTGCTAGTGGTTTCGCCTCCGGGACAGCTTACAATGAGCAGTTCTTC	CASGFASGTAYNEQFF	-	TRBV12-5	TRBJ2-1	TRBD1
TGTGCCACCAGCCGGTCTTCCCCGGGTGCTAACTATGGCTACACCTTC	CATSRSSPGANYGYTF	-	TRBV15	TRBJ1-2	-
TGTGCCAGCAGTTTAGGAGGGTATGGCTATGGCTACACCTTC	CASSLGGYGYGYTF	-	TRBV27	TRBJ1-2	-
TGTGCCAGTAGTGTCTCTACAGGGATGGCAAACACCATATATTTT	CASSVSTGMANTIYF	-	TRBV19	TRBJ1-3	-
TGCAGTGCTAGATCCGAGTATGAAGCTTTCTTT	CSARSEYEAFF	-	TRBV20-1	TRBJ1-1	-
TGTGCCAGCAGTTTAAGAACCCCTAACTATGGCTACACCTTC	CASSLRTPNYGYTF	-	TRBV28	TRBJ1-2	-
TGCAGTGCGGGAGAGACCCAGTACTTC	CSAGETQYF	-	TRBV20-1	TRBJ2-5	-
TGCAGCGTTGAAGAGGGCAGCAAATATGGCTACACCTTC	CSVEEGSKYGYTF	-	TRBV29-1	TRBJ1-2	-
TGTGCCAGCAGCTTGGATGCATCCCAGCCCCAGCATTTT	CASSLDASQPQHF	-	TRBV7-8	TRBJ1-5	-